These 25 T cell receptor beta chains came from one sample sequenced in a study of OX40 agonist ivuxolimab in advanced cancers. Measured with immunoSEQ multiplex PCR; TCRdb has only the in-frame clones, and not every one. The sample yields roughly 41,000 clones, about 72% seen once. The sequencing used CD4+ or CD8+ T cells sorted from blood, collected in a trial of the OX40 agonist ivuxolimab. These TCRs come from an adult with an advanced solid tumor such as melanoma, head and neck, liver or kidney cancer.

The J gene is TRBJ2-3, the V gene TRBV11-3, with D tentatively TRBD2 (6 bases). CDR3 length: 15 amino acids. Germline lookup yields CDR1 SGHNT and CDR2 YENEEA. Between the trimmed V and J ends, which lost 5 bases and 2 bases, there was a span of 14 bases. CDR3: CASSPYSGNTDTQYF. The CDR3 nucleotides read TGTGCCAGCAGCCCCTATAGCGGAAACACAGATACGCAGTATTTT.

This sequence joins TRBV5-4 and TRBJ1-2, with TRBD1 matching 7 bases. There are 14 residues in the CDR3. Germline CDR1 reads SGHNT; CDR2 reads YYREEE (reference sequence). J gave up 0 bases and V 2 bases, and 1 base lay outside the gene matches. The CDR3 DNA is TGTGCCAGCAGCTTAGGGACAGCTAACTATGGCTACACCTTC. It codes for CASSLGTANYGYTF.

In its sample, this clone was seen once. The V gene is TRBV7-6, the J gene TRBJ1-2; perhaps TRBD1 as D (6 bases). V lost 5 bases to trimming and J lost 4 bases, with 14 bases between them. The CDR3 covers 14 residues. Germline lookup yields CDR1 SGHVS and CDR2 FNYEAQ. The DNA for the CDR3 is TGTGCCAGCAGCCCACGGACAGAAGGCTATGGCTACACCTTC. This encodes CASSPRTEGYGYTF.

V is TRBV5-5 and J is TRBJ2-7; TRBD2 matches at 13 bases. Germline V CDR1 and CDR2: SGHKS, YYEKEE (reference sequence). This CDR3 is 15 amino acids long. V trimming: 4 bases; J trimming: 4 bases; junction bases outside the gene matches: 5. CDR3 coding DNA: TGTGCCAGCAGCCAAGGGACTAGCGGGGCTTACGAGCAGTACTTC. Its protein product is CASSQGTSGAYEQYF.

This rearrangement joins TRBV7-8 to TRBJ1-5; the match to TRBD1 covers 7 bases. The CDR3 is made up of 16 amino acids. Germline-derived CDR1 and CDR2 are SGHVS and FQNEAQ. Trimming took 3 bases from V and 5 from J; bases not matched to a gene: 10. The CDR3 DNA follows: TGTGCCAGCAGCTTTATGACAGGGAGTATCGATCAGCCCCAGCATTTT. Amino acid sequence: CASSFMTGSIDQPQHF.

This clone was picked up a small number of times. J is TRBJ2-5 and V is TRBV30; D tentatively fits TRBD1 or TRBD2 (5 bases each). V was cut by 3 bases and J by 7 bases, with 21 bases left in between. CDR1 GTSNPN and CDR2 SVGIG come from the germline V gene (reference sequence). This CDR3 is built from 15 residues. The CDR3: CAWSNIGDGIMTQYF. In DNA, the CDR3 is TGTGCCTGGAGCAACATCGGGGACGGCATAATGACCCAGTACTTC.

The chain recombines TRBV7-2 with TRBJ2-3, with D uncertain. Germline V gene data show CDR1 as SGHTA and CDR2 as FQGNSA. This CDR3 comprises 16 residues. V lost 2 bases and J lost 4, with 16 bases in between. This chain's CDR3 is CASSLTPRSGADTQYF. The CDR3 nucleotides are TGTGCCAGCAGCTTAACCCCTAGGTCAGGAGCAGATACGCAGTATTTT.

The rearrangement links TRBV29-1 to TRBJ2-7; 8 bases agree with TRBD1. The CDR3 extends over 15 amino acids. Germline V lookup: CDR1 SQVTM, CDR2 ANQGSEA. The V segment lost 1 base and the J segment 3 bases; nucleotides outside the gene matches: 8. In DNA, the CDR3 is TGCAGCGTTGAAGGATCGTCAGGGGGCTTCTACGAGCAGTACTTC. Its protein product is CSVEGSSGGFYEQYF.

This clone has only a few counts. The chain carries TRBV28 and TRBJ2-7; either TRBD1 or TRBD2 may fit D (5 bases each). V shed 7 bases and J shed 3 bases, with 16 bases lying between them. The germline CDR1 and CDR2 sequences are MDHEN and SYDVKM. This CDR3 is built from 14 residues. CDR3 amino acids: CASTLKGSFYEQYF. In nucleotides, the CDR3 is TGTGCCAGCACTCTTAAGGGGAGTTTCTACGAGCAGTACTTC.

This clone was seen just once. This chain connects TRBV6-5 to TRBJ2-7; D gene ambiguous. The germline gives CDR1 MNHEY, CDR2 SVGAGI. V dropped 0 bases and J dropped 3 bases, with 6 bases sitting between them. The CDR3 contains 13 residues. This CDR3 is CASSYSGSYEQYF. For the CDR3, the DNA is TGTGCCAGCAGTTACTCGGGCAGCTACGAGCAGTACTTC.

V usage is TRBV6-6 and J usage is TRBJ1-6, with D unresolved. The CDR3 is 14 residues long. The germline gives CDR1 MNHNY, CDR2 SVGAGI (reference sequence). Trimming took off 7 bases at V and 0 bases at J, with 7 bases between the two ends. As DNA, the CDR3 is TGTGCCAGCACCCCCCTCTCCTATAATTCACCCCTCCACTTT. Amino acids: CASTPLSYNSPLHF.

The chain carries TRBV6-1 and TRBJ2-3; 11 bases align to TRBD2. The ends lost 4 bases at V and 2 bases at J; junction bases unmatched: 11. CDR3 size: 18 residues. The V gene's germline CDR1 is MNHNS and CDR2 SASEGT. The CDR3 here is CASSAKGLAGGPTDTQYF. The CDR3 DNA follows: TGTGCCAGCAGTGCCAAGGGGCTAGCGGGGGGACCCACAGATACGCAGTATTTT.

This clone is termed medium-sized. At one of its ends the junction is not consistent with the germline gene, which may arise from a read error. This chain uses TRBV14 with TRBJ1-3, with D uncertain. Germline CDR1 SGHDN, CDR2 FVKESK. The CDR3 sequence is 13 residues long. The CDR3 reads CASSQSRGSTIYF. The CDR3 DNA follows: TGTGCCAGCAGCCAATCGAGAGGAAGCACCATATATTTT.

The chain uses TRBV19 and TRBJ2-4, with D possibly TRBD2 on 5 matching bases. Between the trimmed V and J ends, which lost 6 bases and 3 bases, there was a span of 15 bases. The V gene's germline CDR1 is LNHDA and CDR2 SQIVND (reference sequence). The CDR3 sequence is 15 residues long. The CDR3 DNA reads as TGTGCCAGTAGCTTCGGCCACGGAGGCAAAAACATTCAGTACTTC. It codes for CASSFGHGGKNIQYF.

The gene calls are TRBV7-2 and TRBJ2-2, with D unresolved. Germline CDR1 SGHTA, CDR2 FQGNSA. The germline V and J ends were trimmed by 2 bases and 8 bases, with 6 bases remaining between them. CDR3 length: 12 residues. CDR3: CASSLTSGELFF. The CDR3, as DNA: TGTGCCAGCAGCTTAACGTCGGGGGAGCTGTTTTTT. The full variable domain, with the rest looked up from reference TRBV7-2 and TRBJ2-2, is GAGVSQSPSNKVTEKGKDVELRCDPISGHTALYWYRQSLGQGLEFLIYFQGNSAPDKSGLPSDRFSAERTGGSVSTLTIQRTQQEDSAVYLCASSLTSGELFFGEGSRLTVL.

This clone was observed a single time. The rearrangement uses TRBV18 and TRBJ2-1, with 14 bases lining up with TRBD2. Germline V gene data show CDR1 as KGHSH and CDR2 as LQKENI. The CDR3 extends over 15 amino acids. The V segment lost 4 bases and the J segment 7 bases; nucleotides outside the gene matches: 3. This CDR3 is CASSLGLAGGNEQFF. CDR3 bases: TGTGCCAGCTCACTTGGACTAGCGGGAGGTAATGAGCAGTTCTTC.

This clone was seen a single time. The V gene is TRBV28, the J gene TRBJ1-2; TRBD1 is a possible D gene (5 bases). The V end lost 2 bases, the J end lost 9 bases, and 13 bases lay between the germline ends. Germline CDR1 is MDHEN and CDR2 is SYDVKM. The CDR3 covers 13 residues. The CDR3 DNA reads TGTGCCAGCAGTTTACGCCAGGGCTTGAGCTACACCTTC. Residues: CASSLRQGLSYTF.

This clone was recorded only once. The chain carries TRBV30 and TRBJ1-5; D uncertain. CDR1 is GTSNPN and CDR2 is SVGIG in the germline V gene (reference sequence). The CDR3 covers 13 residues. The V and J ends lost 1 base and 0 bases respectively, with 4 bases between them. The CDR3 DNA sequence: TGTGCCTGGAGTGCAGATAGCAATCAGCCCCAGCATTTT. It translates to CAWSADSNQPQHF.

V is TRBV5-6 and J is TRBJ2-3; D is perhaps TRBD1 or TRBD2 (5 bases each). Germline CDR1 and CDR2: SGHDT and YYEEEE. Between the trimmed V and J ends, which lost 1 base and 6 bases, there was a span of 15 bases. There are 15 residues in the CDR3. DNA for the CDR3: TGTGCCAGCAGCTTGAGGGGAGTCGAGGCGGATACGCAGTATTTT. As protein: CASSLRGVEADTQYF.

J is TRBJ1-3 and V is TRBV27; TRBD1 agrees at 7 bases. The trim removed 9 bases at V and 0 bases at J, leaving 14 bases unmatched. Germline CDR1 reads MNHEY; CDR2 reads SMNVEV (reference sequence). The CDR3 sequence is 17 residues long. CDR3 sequence (DNA): TGTGCCAGTCGATCTTACCGATCAGGGGGCTCTGGAAACACCATATATTTT. Encoded protein: CASRSYRSGGSGNTIYF.

Only a few counts were recorded for this clone. Other DNA sequences in the sample encode the same CDR3. J is TRBJ1-3 and V is TRBV27; no clear D gene. The V end lost 6 bases, the J end lost 0 bases, and 9 bases lay between the germline ends. CDR1 and CDR2 (germline): MNHEY, SMNVEV (reference sequence). The CDR3 is made up of 14 amino acids. The CDR3 region has the DNA TGTGCCAGCAGCCTCGGACCCTCTGGAAACACCATATATTTT. Amino acid sequence: CASSLGPSGNTIYF.

Here the CDR3 DNA reads TGCGCCAGCAGCCTGACTAGCGGGGGGCTCTACGAGCAGTACTTC. Translation gives CASSLTSGGLYEQYF. V is TRBV4-1 and J is TRBJ2-7; 13 nucleotides align to TRBD2. V shed 4 bases and J 3 bases; nucleotides not matched to a gene: 3. The CDR3 loop spans 15 amino acids. Per germline, CDR1 MGHRA and CDR2 YSYEKL.

This clone was detected only a few times. The rearrangement links TRBV7-9 to TRBJ2-7; 11 bases map to TRBD1. CDR1 is SEHNR and CDR2 is FQNEAQ in the germline V gene (reference sequence). J was trimmed by 3 bases and V by 5 bases; bases with no gene match: 9. The CDR3 loop spans 16 amino acids. This CDR3 is CASSPPSGTGGYEQYF. The CDR3 coding sequence is TGTGCCAGCAGCCCGCCTTCCGGGACAGGGGGCTACGAGCAGTACTTC.

The chain uses TRBV6-5 and TRBJ1-1, with no clear D. Per germline, CDR1 MNHEY and CDR2 SVGAGI. This CDR3 has 11 amino acids. Trimming took off 9 bases at V and 6 bases at J, with 11 bases between the two ends. The CDR3 DNA reads as TGTGCCAGTCTTTATAAGGCTGAAGCTTTCTTT. Translation: CASLYKAEAFF.

Concerning this clone: Other DNA variants within this sample encode the same CDR3. The J gene is TRBJ2-5, the V gene TRBV7-3, with D tentatively TRBD1 (6 bases). Trimming left V 0 bases short and J 2 bases short, with 7 bases between. Per germline, CDR1 SGHTA and CDR2 FQGTGA. CDR3 size: 14 residues. CDR3 sequence reads: CASSLTGGQETQYF. As DNA, the CDR3 is TGTGCCAGCAGCTTAACAGGGGGACAAGAGACCCAGTACTTC.